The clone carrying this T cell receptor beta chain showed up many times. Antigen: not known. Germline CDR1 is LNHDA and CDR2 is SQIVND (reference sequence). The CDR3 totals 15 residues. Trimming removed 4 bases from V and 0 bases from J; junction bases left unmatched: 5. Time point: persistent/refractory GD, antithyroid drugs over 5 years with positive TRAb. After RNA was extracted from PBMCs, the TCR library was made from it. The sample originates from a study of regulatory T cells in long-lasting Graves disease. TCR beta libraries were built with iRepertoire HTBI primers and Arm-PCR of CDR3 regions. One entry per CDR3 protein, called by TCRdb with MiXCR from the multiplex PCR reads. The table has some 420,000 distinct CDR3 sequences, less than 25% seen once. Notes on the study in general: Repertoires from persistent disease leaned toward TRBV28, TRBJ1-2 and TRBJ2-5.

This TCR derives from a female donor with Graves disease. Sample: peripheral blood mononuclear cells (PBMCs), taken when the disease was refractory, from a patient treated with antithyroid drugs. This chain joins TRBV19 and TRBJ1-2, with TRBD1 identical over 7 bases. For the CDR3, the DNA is TGTGCCAGTAGTACTCCCGGGACAGCTAACTATGGCTACACCTTC. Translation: CASSTPGTANYGYTF. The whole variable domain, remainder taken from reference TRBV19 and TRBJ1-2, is DGGITQSPKYLFRKEGQNVTLSCEQNLNHDAMYWYRQDPGQGLRLIYYSQIVNDFQKGDIAEGYSVSREKKESFPLTVTSAQKNPTAFYLCASSTPGTANYGYTFGSGTRLTVV.